One and the same sample provided the 7 T cell receptor beta chains below, sequenced in a study of blood T cell repertoires in COVID-19. Using immunoSEQ multiplex PCR, the repertoire was profiled, and TCRdb retains in-frame clones only, with some absent. The table has about 220,000 clones, less than 85% seen once. What was sequenced was peripheral blood. The source of these receptors is an elderly woman with acute or convalescent COVID-19.

The V gene is TRBV15, the J gene TRBJ2-3; the match to TRBD2 covers 8 bases. V was clipped by 4 bases and J by 6 bases; unmatched bases: 6. CDR1 is LNHNV, CDR2 YYDKDF, per germline (reference sequence). The CDR3 runs to 14 residues. The CDR3 is CATSNPTSDDTQYF. As DNA, the CDR3 is TGTGCCACCAGCAATCCGACTAGCGACGATACGCAGTATTTT.

This chain connects TRBV19 to TRBJ2-4; TRBD2 matches at 10 bases. Looked up from germline, CDR1 is LNHDA and CDR2 is SQIVND (reference sequence). The CDR3 runs to 15 residues. J gave up 7 bases and V 7 bases, and 10 bases lay outside the gene matches. The CDR3 nucleotides read TGTGCCAGTACGGAAGCGGGGGGGGTCTCGAACATTCAGTACTTC. It translates to CASTEAGGVSNIQYF. The complete variable domain, with remaining parts taken from reference TRBV19 and TRBJ2-4, reads DGGITQSPKYLFRKEGQNVTLSCEQNLNHDAMYWYRQDPGQGLRLIYYSQIVNDFQKGDIAEGYSVSREKKESFPLTVTSAQKNPTAFYLCASTEAGGVSNIQYFGAGTRLSVL.

This clone was detected a few times. The chain recombines TRBV20-1 with TRBJ1-2, with D unresolved. Germline CDR1 DFQATT, CDR2 SNEGSKA (reference sequence). Trimming removed 3 bases from V and 2 bases from J, with 13 bases in between. The CDR3 runs to 14 residues. The CDR3 spells CSASPRLLNYGYTF. As DNA, the CDR3 is TGCAGTGCTAGTCCCAGACTCCTCAACTATGGCTACACCTTC.

The chain is built from TRBV7-2 and TRBJ2-7; D gene ambiguous. Germline-derived CDR1 and CDR2 are SGHTA and FQGNSA. CDR3 size: 13 residues. V was pared by 8 bases and J by 1 base, with 12 bases between. The CDR3 DNA is TGTGCCAGCGGCCCGTTGGCATCCTACGAGCAGTACTTC. The encoded protein is CASGPLASYEQYF.

J is TRBJ1-4 and V is TRBV21-1; the D call TRBD1 from the table was never checked on the DNA. TRBV21-1 is recorded as a pseudogene. This CDR3 spans 13 amino acids. DNA of the CDR3: TGTGCCAGCTCTGGACAGGCTAATGAAAAACTGTTTTTT. Translation gives CASSGQANEKLFF.

The chain carries TRBV27 and TRBJ1-1, with D perhaps matching TRBD1 (6 bases). CDR3 length equals 18 residues. Germline V CDR1 and CDR2: MNHEY, SMNVEV (reference sequence). V was cut by 0 bases and J by 2 bases, with 19 bases left in between. The CDR3 loop reads CASSLSGYSGTHNTEAFF. The DNA for the CDR3 is TGTGCCAGCAGTTTATCGGGCTACTCCGGGACACACAACACTGAAGCTTTCTTT.

V and J are TRBV28 and TRBJ1-2, with D perhaps matching TRBD1 (5 bases). Trimming left V 6 bases short and J 8 bases short, with 13 bases between. The CDR3 covers 12 residues. Germline values: CDR1 MDHEN, CDR2 SYDVKM. CDR3: CASSPQGLGYTF. The CDR3 DNA reads TGTGCCAGCAGCCCCCAGGGTTTGGGCTACACCTTC.